These 15 T cell receptor beta chains share one sample of origin, sequenced in a study of shared clonotypes between healthy human individuals. Only in-frame clones appear in the TCRdb table, and some are missing; sequencing was by immunoSEQ multiplex PCR. The table shows a few hundred thousand clones, with 73% occurring only once. The source material was memory CD4+ T cells sorted from blood. Specified subset: CD45RA-negative fraction. Source of these receptors: a man under 40 in good health.

This chain connects TRBV5-1 to TRBJ2-2; 7 bases align to TRBD2. Germline values: CDR1 SGHRS, CDR2 YFSETQ. This CDR3 is 17 amino acids long. With V trimmed by 0 bases and J by 2 bases, 7 bases remained unmatched. The CDR3: CASSLAPGTINTGELFF. CDR3 DNA: TGCGCCAGCAGCTTGGCCCCCGGGACTATAAACACCGGGGAGCTGTTTTTT. Together with reference TRBV5-1 and TRBJ2-2, the CDR3 gives the full variable domain: KAGVTQTPRYLIKTRGQQVTLSCSPISGHRSVSWYQQTPGQGLQFLFEYFSETQRNKGNFPGRFSGRQFSNSRSEMNVSTLELGDSALYLCASSLAPGTINTGELFFGEGSRLTVL.

In its sample, this clone was seen many times. This chain uses TRBV5-1 with TRBJ2-3, with 11 bases aligning to TRBD2. The CDR3 covers 16 residues. The germline V gene has CDR1 SGHRS and CDR2 YFSETQ. Unmatched junction bases numbered 10, after V lost 4 bases and J lost 6 bases. This chain's CDR3 is CASSTGLAALGDTQYF. CDR3 nucleotide sequence: TGCGCCAGCAGCACGGGACTAGCGGCCCTTGGGGATACGCAGTATTTT. The whole variable domain, filled in from reference TRBV5-1 and TRBJ2-3, reads KAGVTQTPRYLIKTRGQQVTLSCSPISGHRSVSWYQQTPGQGLQFLFEYFSETQRNKGNFPGRFSGRQFSNSRSEMNVSTLELGDSALYLCASSTGLAALGDTQYFGPGTRLTVL.

This rearrangement joins TRBV7-8 to TRBJ2-2; D is perhaps TRBD1 (6 bases). Looked up from germline, CDR1 is SGHVS and CDR2 is FQNEAQ. V was cut by 4 bases and J by 4 bases, with 13 bases left in between. This CDR3 is 15 amino acids long. The CDR3 sequence: CASSSRTVGTGELFF. Written as DNA, the CDR3 is TGTGCCAGCAGCTCCCGGACAGTCGGCACCGGGGAGCTGTTTTTT.

This clone was seen ten or more times. This chain connects TRBV7-8 to TRBJ2-5; D ambiguous. The germline gives CDR1 SGHVS, CDR2 FQNEAQ. The V and J ends lost 5 bases and 1 base respectively, with 14 bases between them. This CDR3 comprises 15 residues. CDR3 sequence reads: CASSLLLVVQETQYF. DNA of the CDR3: TGTGCCAGCAGCCTCCTCTTAGTCGTCCAAGAGACCCAGTACTTC.

Many counts were recorded for this clone. This chain links TRBV5-1 with TRBJ1-1, with TRBD1 identical over 8 bases. CDR1 is SGHRS, CDR2 YFSETQ, per germline. V shed 7 bases, J shed 6 bases, and the junction held 11 bases outside the gene matches. There are 14 residues in the CDR3. The CDR3 region has the DNA TGCGCCAGCGGGGGGACAGGCGGGTCCGCTGAAGCTTTCTTT. This sequence encodes CASGGTGGSAEAFF.

The V and J genes are TRBV6-6 and TRBJ1-5; D is uncertain. The germline V gene encodes CDR1 MNHNY and CDR2 SVGAGI (reference sequence). This CDR3 is built from 12 residues. Deletions cut 0 bases from V and 6 bases from J, with 3 bases between. The CDR3 nucleotides are TGTGCCAGCAGTTACTCGAGTCAGCCCCAGCATTTT. It specifies CASSYSSQPQHF.

The V and J genes are TRBV10-3 and TRBJ2-7; 7 bases are shared with TRBD2. V trimming: 5 bases; J trimming: 2 bases; junction bases outside the gene matches: 24. Germline V gene sequence: CDR1 ENHRY, CDR2 SYGVKD. The CDR3 loop spans 20 amino acids. The CDR3 here is CAISSTLAGEKKGFAYEQYF. CDR3 DNA sequence: TGTGCCATCAGTTCTACTCTGGCGGGAGAAAAAAAGGGATTTGCCTACGAGCAGTACTTC.

This chain joins TRBV18 and TRBJ1-5; D uncertain. Germline CDR1 is KGHSH and CDR2 is LQKENI. The CDR3 spans 17 residues. Trimming pared 0 bases from V and 0 bases from J, leaving 12 bases between. CDR3 amino acids: CASSPPSTDYSNQPQHF. In DNA form, the CDR3 reads TGTGCCAGCTCACCACCGTCAACCGATTATAGCAATCAGCCCCAGCATTTT.

Within the sample, this clone is medium-sized. The chain couples TRBV7-9 to TRBJ2-7; 10 bases match TRBD2. The CDR3 extends over 16 amino acids. CDR1 is SEHNR, CDR2 FQNEAQ, per germline (reference sequence). V was pared by 6 bases and J by 6 bases, with 14 bases of the junction left unmatched. The CDR3 DNA reads as TGTGCCAGCAGTTCGCCGTTAGGGGGACTAGCGTTCGAGCAGTACTTC. This sequence encodes CASSSPLGGLAFEQYF.

This clone was seen a handful of times. The DNA of the CDR3 is TGCGCCAGCAGCCAGTCTCAGGGGCGGGGCCAAGAGACCCAGTACTTC. This sequence encodes CASSQSQGRGQETQYF. The gene calls are TRBV4-1 and TRBJ2-5; D is tentatively TRBD1 or TRBD2 (6 bases each). Germline lookup yields CDR1 MGHRA and CDR2 YSYEKL. The CDR3 consists of 16 residues. Trimming cost V 3 bases and J 1 base, with 15 bases left between them.

This clone was counted ten times or more. The chain carries TRBV29-1 and TRBJ2-7; 10 bases agree with TRBD1. J gave up 3 bases and V 2 bases, and 1 base lay outside the gene matches. The CDR3 contains 13 residues. Germline CDR1 reads SQVTM; CDR2 reads ANQGSEA. CDR3 in DNA: TGCAGCGTTGAACGGGACAGGGGCTACGAGCAGTACTTC. It yields the protein CSVERDRGYEQYF.

This clone was seen a few times. The gene calls are TRBV29-1 and TRBJ1-2; 7 bases are shared with TRBD1. CDR1 is SQVTM and CDR2 is ANQGSEA in the germline V gene. V lost 4 bases to trimming and J lost 10 bases; unmatched junction nucleotides: 6. CDR3 length equals 11 residues. The CDR3 loop is CSVGTGYLYTF. For the CDR3, the DNA is TGCAGCGTTGGGACAGGTTATCTCTACACCTTC. Supplemented by reference TRBV29-1 and TRBJ1-2, the full variable domain reads SAVISQKPSRDICQRGTSLTIQCQVDSQVTMMFWYRQQPGQSLTLIATANQGSEATYESGFVIDKFPISRPNLTFSTLTVSNMSPEDSSIYLCSVGTGYLYTFGSGTRLTVV.

This clone was recorded only once. The chain employs TRBV5-6 and TRBJ2-7, with D hard to call. V shed 4 bases and J shed 3 bases, with 8 bases lying between them. The CDR3 length is 12 residues. The V gene's germline CDR1 is SGHDT and CDR2 YYEEEE. Here the CDR3 DNA reads TGTGCCAGCAGCGACGGACGCTACGAGCAGTACTTC. It codes for CASSDGRYEQYF.

The chain couples TRBV6-5 to TRBJ2-1, with TRBD2 identical over 8 bases. The ends lost 5 bases at V and 6 bases at J; junction bases unmatched: 9. CDR3 length: 15 residues. Per germline, CDR1 MNHEY and CDR2 SVGAGI. In DNA, the CDR3 is TGTGCCAGCAGTAGCGGGAGCGGGCAAATCAATGAGCAGTTCTTC. This translates into CASSSGSGQINEQFF.

The CDR3 protein is CASSLFSANEQFF. The CDR3 nucleotides are TGCGCCAGCAGCTTGTTTAGCGCGAATGAGCAGTTCTTC. The chain links TRBV5-1 to TRBJ2-1, with D perhaps TRBD2 (5 bases). This CDR3 comprises 13 residues. V lost 1 base and J lost 7, with 9 bases in between. CDR1 is SGHRS, CDR2 YFSETQ, per germline.